These T cell receptor beta chains were read from a single sample in a study of metastatic and nonmetastatic thyroid tumors. MiXCR reprocessed the PCR reads for TCRdb. The profile shows more than 90,000 clones, about 13% of them singletons. Input material: blood. The receptors were sampled from a female donor with papillary thyroid cancer or a benign thyroid nodule (not recorded which). Some clones in this sample may be carry-over from other donors' samples. Each CDR3 is given with its conserved first and last residue. The D gene is left open where the match is weak. Size is omitted from some rows. Given values are once, few, many or a class for expanded clones.

D	V	length	size	J	CDR3	DNA
TRBD1	TRBV10-3	15	few	TRBJ2-7	CATEKETGVSYEKYF	TGTGCAACCGAAAAGGAAACAGGGGTCTCCTACGAGAAGTACTTC
-	TRBV20-1	14	many	TRBJ1-4	CSASSDRGNEKLFF	TGCAGTGCTAGCTCGGACAGAGGGAATGAAAAACTGTTTTTT
-	TRBV30	12	many	TRBJ1-2	CAWLSRTGGYTF	TGTGCCTGGTTGTCACGGACGGGCGGCTACACCTTC
-	TRBV4-1	17	many	TRBJ2-3	CASSQGRGVGSTDTQYF	TGCGCCAGCAGCCAGGGACGGGGCGTGGGAAGCACAGATACGCAGTATTTT
-	TRBV6-1	12	few	TRBJ1-2	CASTSANYGYTF	TGTGCCAGCACTTCAGCTAACTATGGCTACACCTTC
TRBD1	TRBV5-8	15	many	TRBJ1-4	CASSPGGTDNEKLFF	TGTGCCAGCAGCCCGGGGGGGACAGATAATGAAAAACTGTTTTTT
-	TRBV11-3	15	once	TRBJ2-4	CASSQGGLAKNIQYF	TGTGCCAGCAGCCAAGGTGGATTAGCCAAAAACATTCAGTACTTC
-	TRBV13	14	many	TRBJ2-7	CASSLAGEYYEQYF	TGTGCCAGCAGCTTAGCGGGGGAGTACTACGAGCAGTACTTC
-	TRBV2	13	many	TRBJ2-7	CASSLSGGYEQYF	TGTGCCAGCAGTCTCTCAGGCGGCTACGAGCAGTACTTC
TRBD1	TRBV2	12	many	TRBJ1-2	CASRTGMGGYTF	TGTGCCAGCAGGACAGGGATGGGTGGCTACACCTTC
-	TRBV19	16	few	TRBJ2-3	CASSMGQGPAADTQYF	TGTGCCAGTAGTATGGGGCAGGGGCCGGCCGCAGATACGCAGTATTTT
-	TRBV10-3	15	few	TRBJ2-7	CAISESISQSPQPEF	TGTGCCATCAGTGAGTCCATATCTCAAAGTCCGCAGCCGGAATTC
-	TRBV2	14	many	TRBJ1-5	CASGPANSNQPQHF	TGTGCCAGCGGACCGGCGAATAGCAATCAGCCCCAGCATTTT
-	TRBV24-1	13	many	TRBJ2-3	CATSAPPSDTQYF	TGTGCCACCAGTGCCCCTCCTTCAGATACGCAGTATTTT
-	TRBV28	14	many	TRBJ1-5	CASSLGGGYQPQHF	TGTGCCAGCAGTCTAGGTGGGGGCTATCAGCCCCAGCATTTT
-	TRBV7-8	16	many	TRBJ1-3	CASSLFFRESGNTIYF	TGTGCCAGCAGCTTATTTTTCAGGGAATCTGGAAACACCATATATTTT
TRBD1	TRBV27	18	few	TRBJ2-1	CASSLSSDRVFSYNEQFF	TGTGCCAGCAGTTTATCATCGGACAGGGTTTTTTCCTACAATGAGCAGTTCTTC
-	TRBV12-3/TRBV12-4	11	many	TRBJ2-7	CASSLGREQYF	TGTGCCAGCAGTTTAGGCCGGGAGCAGTACTTC
-	TRBV7-9	12	many	TRBJ2-7	CASSPAQGEQYF	TGTGCCAGCAGCCCCGCCCAGGGAGAGCAGTACTTC
-	TRBV7-9	13	many	TRBJ2-5	CASSFPGQETQYF	TGTGCCAGCAGCTTTCCGGGCCAAGAGACCCAGTACTTC
-	TRBV27	12	many	TRBJ2-3	CASSLGSGTQYF	TGTGCCAGCAGTTTGGGCTCAGGTACGCAGTATTTT
TRBD2	TRBV19	15	many	TRBJ2-1	CASSLTSGGYNEQFF	TGTGCCAGTAGTTTAACTAGCGGGGGCTACAATGAGCAGTTCTTC
-	TRBV27	15	many	TRBJ2-5	CASSAGTAGRETQYF	TGTGCCAGCAGTGCCGGGACCGCTGGGAGGGAGACCCAGTACTTC
TRBD1	TRBV6-1	14	many	TRBJ1-6	CASSALGQGNTLHF	TGTGCCAGCAGTGCCCTGGGACAGGGCAACACCCTCCACTTT
-	TRBV5-6	14	many	TRBJ2-7	CAGSFGGGLDEQYF	TGTGCCGGCAGCTTTGGCGGCGGTTTGGACGAGCAGTACTTC
TRBD2	TRBV7-8	14	-	TRBJ2-5	CASILRGLVGPQYF	TGTGCCAGCATCTTAAGGGGACTAGTGGGACCCCAGTACTTC
-	TRBV5-6	14	many	TRBJ1-4	CASSSGAANEKLFF	TGTGCCAGCAGTTCGGGGGCGGCTAATGAAAAACTGTTTTTT
-	TRBV28	16	few	TRBJ1-2	CASSRRTALLSYGCTF	-
-	TRBV20-1	15	many	TRBJ2-5	CSARDPQGPQETQYF	TGCAGTGCTAGAGATCCCCAGGGACCACAAGAGACCCAGTACTTC
-	TRBV5-6	14	many	TRBJ2-2	CASIEQGGTGELFF	TGTGCCAGCATTGAACAGGGAGGGACCGGGGAGCTGTTTTTT
-	TRBV5-1	14	many	TRBJ2-7	CASSLGQHSYEQYF	TGCGCCAGCAGCTTGGGACAGCATTCCTACGAGCAGTACTTC
TRBD1	TRBV5-4	18	-	TRBJ2-1	CASSSGSNRQGGYNEQFF	TGTGCCAGCAGCTCGGGGTCAAACCGACAGGGTGGCTACAATGAGCAGTTCTTC
-	TRBV20-1	13	many	TRBJ1-6	CSARRRINSPLHF	TGCAGTGCTAGAAGACGGATAAATTCACCCCTCCACTTT
-	TRBV7-9	12	few	TRBJ1-1	CASSRRNTEAFF	TGTGCCAGCAGCCGCCGGAACACTGAAGCTTTCTTT
TRBD1	TRBV7-9	14	-	TRBJ2-3	CASTHGQGRDTQYF	TGTGCCAGCACCCACGGACAGGGACGAGATACGCAGTATTTT
-	TRBV7-9	14	many	TRBJ1-5	CASSAPGGNQPQHF	TGTGCCAGCAGCGCGCCGGGTGGCAATCAGCCCCAGCATTTT
TRBD2	TRBV7-2	19	many	TRBJ2-5	CASSLAQTGLAGVRETQYF	TGTGCCAGCAGCTTAGCCCAAACGGGACTAGCGGGAGTTAGGGAGACCCAGTACTTC
TRBD1	TRBV19	15	many	TRBJ2-3	CASSITGDSTDTQYF	TGTGCCAGTAGTATAACAGGGGATTCAACAGATACGCAGTATTTT
-	TRBV5-1	16	many	TRBJ1-1	CASSLSTAMTNTEAFF	TGCGCCAGCAGCTTGAGTACAGCTATGACGAACACTGAAGCTTTCTTT
TRBD1	TRBV25-1	13	many	TRBJ2-7	CASKGQGSYEQYF	TGTGCCAGCAAGGGACAGGGCTCCTACGAGCAGTACTTC
-	TRBV2	14	many	TRBJ2-4	CARGGVGGKNIQYF	TGTGCCAGAGGCGGTGTAGGGGGCAAAAACATTCAGTACTTC